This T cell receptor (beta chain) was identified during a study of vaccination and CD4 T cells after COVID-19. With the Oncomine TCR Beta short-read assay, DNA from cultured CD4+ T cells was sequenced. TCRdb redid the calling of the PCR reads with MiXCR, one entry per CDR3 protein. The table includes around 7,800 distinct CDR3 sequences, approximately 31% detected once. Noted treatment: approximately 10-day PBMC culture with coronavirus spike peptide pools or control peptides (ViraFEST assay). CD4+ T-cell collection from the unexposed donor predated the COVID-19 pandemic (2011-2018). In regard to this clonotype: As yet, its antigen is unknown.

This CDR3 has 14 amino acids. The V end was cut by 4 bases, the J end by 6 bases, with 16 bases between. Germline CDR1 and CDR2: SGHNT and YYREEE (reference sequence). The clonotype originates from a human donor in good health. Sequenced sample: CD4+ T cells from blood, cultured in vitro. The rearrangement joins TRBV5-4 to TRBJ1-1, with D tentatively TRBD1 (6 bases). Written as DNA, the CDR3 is TGTGCCAGCAGCGGAGGGGGGGTCGGAGCTGAAGCTTTCTTT. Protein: CASSGGGVGAEAFF.